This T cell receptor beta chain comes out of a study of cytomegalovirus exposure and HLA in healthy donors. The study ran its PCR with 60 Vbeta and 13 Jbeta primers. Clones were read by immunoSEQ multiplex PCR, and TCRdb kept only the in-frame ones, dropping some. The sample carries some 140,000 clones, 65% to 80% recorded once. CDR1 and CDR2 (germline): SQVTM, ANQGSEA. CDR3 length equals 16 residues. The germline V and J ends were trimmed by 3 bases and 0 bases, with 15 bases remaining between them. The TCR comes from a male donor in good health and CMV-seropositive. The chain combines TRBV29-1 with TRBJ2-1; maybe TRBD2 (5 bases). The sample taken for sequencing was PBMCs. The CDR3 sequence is CSVEAPTRSSYNEQFF. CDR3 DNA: TGCAGCGTTGAGGCGCCCACTAGGAGCTCCTACAATGAGCAGTTCTTC.